This TCR beta chain was identified during a study of blood T cell repertoires in COVID-19. For the study at large: Material from acute and convalescent COVID-19 was sourced from the United States, Italy and Spain. The analysed material was cDNA or gDNA that came from T cells, B-cell-depleted T cells, or PBMCs.

The CDR3 runs to 16 residues. Germline V gene sequence: CDR1 LGHDT, CDR2 YNNKEL (reference sequence). The V and J ends lost 5 bases and 2 bases, in that order; junction bases with no gene match: 6. Seattle cases were enrolled at active infection and followed longitudinally. Original handling: From reference gene primer amplification, estimates of nucleated cell counts were derived. Some clones are missing from TCRdb's copy, which holds only in-frame ones; the method was immunoSEQ multiplex PCR. V and J calls and clone size are copied from that table; D and trimming were computed from the DNA. The sample records fewer than 250,000 clones, 80% to 95% being singletons.

The sequence came from a man aged 55-75 years with COVID-19, enrolled during active disease. Sequences were obtained from peripheral blood. The rearrangement uses TRBV3-1 (or the pseudogene TRBV3-2) and TRBJ1-4; 9 positions agree with TRBD1. The CDR3 is CASSFDRGKTNEKLFF. The DNA of the CDR3 is TGTGCCAGCAGCTTCGACAGGGGGAAGACTAATGAAAAACTGTTTTTT.